The TCR beta chain described here comes from a study of OX40 agonist ivuxolimab in advanced cancers. Whole-study findings and limits: The 0.1-3.0 mg/kg partial responders had among the lowest clonal expansion.

About this clone: No antigen is known for it.

Profiled with immunoSEQ multiplex PCR; TCRdb holds only in-frame clones, not every one. The sample includes 52,000 or so clones, around 82% of them seen just once. Germline V gives CDR1 SGHTA, CDR2 FQGTGA. The V and J ends lost 8 bases and 13 bases respectively, with 15 bases between them. This CDR3 comprises 11 residues. The rearrangement links TRBV7-3 to TRBJ2-1, with D uncertain. This sample comprised CD4+ or CD8+ T cells sorted from blood, obtained in a trial of the OX40 agonist ivuxolimab. This TCR came from an adult with an advanced solid tumor such as melanoma, head and neck, liver or kidney cancer. CDR3 region: CASGRRLPQFF. CDR3 bases: TGTGCCAGCGGCCGTCGGCTACCTCAGTTCTTC.